Listed here are 18 T cell receptor beta chains from one sample, sequenced in a study of blood T cell repertoires in COVID-19. Data came from immunoSEQ multiplex PCR; TCRdb stores just in-frame clones and leaves some out. There are roughly 260,000 clones in the sample; approximately 86% occur only once, and around 10% lies in the top ten. The specimen was peripheral blood. These receptors all stem from a man aged 35-49 years who had recovered from COVID-19.

This chain joins TRBV7-9 and TRBJ2-5, with D tentatively TRBD1 (5 bases). Germline V gives CDR1 SEHNR, CDR2 FQNEAQ (reference sequence). The CDR3 contains 14 residues. The ends were cut back, 5 bases at V and 5 bases at J, with 15 bases in the middle. CDR3 in amino acids: CASSQTQGGETQYF. Here the CDR3 DNA reads TGTGCCAGCAGCCAGACGCAGGGTGGGGAGACCCAGTACTTC.

V and J are TRBV7-6 and TRBJ1-3, with D possibly TRBD1 on 6 matching bases. V lost 2 bases, J lost 2 bases, and 16 bases lay in between. This CDR3 comprises 17 residues. Germline V CDR1 and CDR2: SGHVS, FNYEAQ. The CDR3 is CASSLRGGGGAGNTIYF. CDR3 DNA sequence: TGTGCCAGCAGCTTAAGAGGAGGGGGGGGAGCTGGAAACACCATATATTTT.

The genes are TRBV11-2 and TRBJ2-1, with TRBD2 matching over 11 bases. The CDR3 is made up of 15 amino acids. The V gene's germline CDR1 is SGHAT and CDR2 FQNNGV. With 5 bases clipped from V and 9 bases from J, the junction kept 9 bases outside the gene matches. The CDR3, as DNA: TGTGCCAGCAGCCCAACTAGCGGGAGTAAGGTTGAGCAGTTCTTC. Translated, it gives CASSPTSGSKVEQFF.

This clone was observed a few times. The V call is TRBV6-2 or TRBV6-3, the J call TRBJ2-5; a weak D match, TRBD2 (5 bases). Trimming cost V 5 bases and J 5 bases, with 18 bases left between them. The V gene's germline CDR1 is MNHEY and CDR2 SVGEGT. The length of the CDR3 is 15 residues. The DNA of the CDR3 is TGTGCCAGCAGTCACGGGGTTACGGCTGTGGAGACCCAGTACTTC. It encodes CASSHGVTAVETQYF.

This rearrangement joins TRBV1 to TRBJ2-2; the tabulated D call, TRBD2, remains unverified against the DNA. TRBV1 is tagged as a pseudogene. The CDR3 spans 16 residues. CDR3 residues: CTSRAGTRGHTGELFF. The CDR3 DNA reads as TGCACCAGCAGGGCCGGGACTAGAGGGCACACCGGGGAGCTGTTTTTT.

The genes are TRBV19 and TRBJ1-1; a weak D match, TRBD1 (6 bases). Deletions cut 6 bases from V and 4 bases from J, with 9 bases between. The germline CDR1 and CDR2 sequences are LNHDA and SQIVND (reference sequence). The CDR3 spans 12 residues. The CDR3 sequence: CASRQGPTEAFF. CDR3 nucleotide sequence: TGTGCCAGTAGACAGGGCCCCACTGAAGCTTTCTTT.

The chain couples TRBV11-2 to TRBJ1-1, with 7 nucleotides matching TRBD1. Trimming removed 0 bases from V and 1 base from J; junction bases left unmatched: 2. This CDR3 region has 15 residues. Germline V gene lookup returns CDR1 SGHAT and CDR2 FQNNGV. The CDR3 coding sequence is TGTGCCAGCAGCTTAGAATGGACAGGGAACACTGAAGCTTTCTTT. Amino acid sequence: CASSLEWTGNTEAFF.

The rearrangement joins TRBV4-3 to TRBJ2-1; D unresolved. Trimming left V 0 bases short and J 7 bases short, with 16 bases between. Germline loops: CDR1 LGHNA, CDR2 YSLEER. The CDR3 consists of 16 residues. CDR3 region: CASSQDVGPGWNEQFF. The CDR3 bases are TGCGCCAGCAGCCAAGATGTGGGCCCAGGTTGGAATGAGCAGTTCTTC.

CDR3 DNA: TGTGCCAGCAGCCCACCTGGGCTAGCGGGGCATAGCTCCTACGAGCAGTACTTC. Its translation: CASSPPGLAGHSSYEQYF. This sequence joins TRBV5-4 and TRBJ2-7; 9 bases agree with TRBD2. This CDR3 region has 18 residues. Germline CDR1 and CDR2: SGHNT and YYREEE (reference sequence). V was clipped by 4 bases and J by 0 bases; unmatched bases: 14.

Only a few counts were recorded for this clone. The chain is built from TRBV15 and TRBJ2-1; 7 bases line up with TRBD1. V lost 8 bases to trimming and J lost 6 bases; unmatched junction nucleotides: 7. CDR3 length equals 13 residues. Germline-derived CDR1 and CDR2 are LNHNV and YYDKDF (reference sequence). CDR3: CATSRGKGNEQFF. CDR3 in DNA: TGTGCCACCTCCAGGGGGAAGGGCAATGAGCAGTTCTTC. The full variable domain, completed using reference TRBV15 and TRBJ2-1, is DAMVIQNPRYQVTQFGKPVTLSCSQTLNHNVMYWYQQKSSQAPKLLFHYYDKDFNNEADTPDNFQSRRPNTSFCFLDIRSPGLGDTAMYLCATSRGKGNEQFFGPGTRLTVL.

The sample holds one count of this clone. The chain is built from TRBV19 and TRBJ2-3, with unresolved D. Germline loops: CDR1 LNHDA, CDR2 SQIVND (reference sequence). This CDR3 spans 15 amino acids. V lost 1 base, J lost 2 bases, and 10 bases lay in between. In DNA, the CDR3 is TGTGCCAGTAGTATAGTTCGCGGATACACAGATACGCAGTATTTT. Residues: CASSIVRGYTDTQYF.

This clone was counted a few times. This chain links TRBV5-6 with TRBJ2-5; TRBD2 aligns across 7 bases. The CDR3 spans 14 residues. Germline CDR1 and CDR2: SGHDT and YYEEEE. V lost 0 bases, J lost 6 bases, and 5 bases stayed unmatched. The CDR3 DNA is TGTGCCAGCAGCTTGGCAGCGGGGAGGAAGACCCAGTACTTC. This codes for CASSLAAGRKTQYF.

The V gene is TRBV4-3, the J gene TRBJ2-2, with TRBD1 as a possible D gene (6 bases). Germline V lookup: CDR1 LGHNA, CDR2 YSLEER. The ends were cut back, 2 bases at V and 5 bases at J, with 24 bases in the middle. The CDR3 loop spans 19 amino acids. The CDR3 sequence: CASSQLGDQGLLETGELFF. DNA of the CDR3: TGCGCCAGCAGCCAACTTGGGGACCAGGGGCTGCTAGAAACCGGGGAGCTGTTTTTT.

The chain carries TRBV2 and TRBJ2-7; 7 bases are shared with TRBD1. The length of the CDR3 is 15 residues. The V and J ends lost 7 bases and 4 bases, in that order; junction bases with no gene match: 13. CDR1 and CDR2 (germline): SNHLY, FYNNEI. The CDR3 region has the DNA TGTGCCAGCACTCAAAGAGGGGGCGCCGGATACGAGCAGTACTTC. Protein product: CASTQRGGAGYEQYF.

This chain uses TRBV27 with TRBJ2-1; 10 positions agree with TRBD1. V lost 6 bases to trimming and J lost 2 bases; unmatched junction nucleotides: 4. Germline values: CDR1 MNHEY, CDR2 SMNVEV (reference sequence). This CDR3 comprises 15 residues. CDR3 nucleotides: TGTGCCAGCAGGCGGACAGGGGGAACCTACAATGAGCAGTTCTTC. It specifies CASRRTGGTYNEQFF.

The rearrangement links TRBV2 to TRBJ2-5; TRBD2 aligns across 11 bases. CDR3 length: 15 amino acids. The ends lost 9 bases at V and 5 bases at J; junction bases unmatched: 11. Germline V gene data show CDR1 as SNHLY and CDR2 as FYNNEI. CDR3 sequence (DNA): TGTGCCAGGACTAGCGGGACAACTCGGGGGGAGACCCAGTACTTC. Its protein is CARTSGTTRGETQYF. Full variable domain (remainder filled in from reference TRBV2 and TRBJ2-5): EPEVTQTPSHQVTQMGQEVILRCVPISNHLYFYWYRQILGQKVEFLVSFYNNEISEKSEIFDDQFSVERPDGSNFTLKIRSTKLEDSAMYFCARTSGTTRGETQYFGPGTRLLVL.

The chain links TRBV2 to TRBJ2-1; D is perhaps TRBD1 (6 bases). The CDR3 covers 14 residues. Germline CDR1 reads SNHLY; CDR2 reads FYNNEI. The V end lost 2 bases, the J end lost 9 bases, and 14 bases lay between the germline ends. The chain's CDR3 is CASSETPGAAEQFF. CDR3 DNA: TGTGCCAGCAGTGAAACCCCAGGGGCGGCTGAGCAGTTCTTC.

The chain employs TRBV5-6 and TRBJ1-2; D uncertain. The V gene's germline CDR1 is SGHDT and CDR2 YYEEEE. The CDR3 contains 14 residues. With 2 bases removed from V and 3 bases from J, the gap between germline ends came to 11 bases. The CDR3 DNA reads TGTGCCAGCAGCTTTTTTACGGTGGACTATGGCTACACCTTC. This encodes CASSFFTVDYGYTF.